This TCR beta chain was sequenced during a study of cytomegalovirus exposure and HLA in healthy donors. Overall study: The same platform was used for the roughly 120 validation repertoires as for the 666 first-cohort repertoires, as reported in a later analysis.

Notes on this clone: Its cognate antigen is unknown.

Generated by immunoSEQ multiplex PCR, the TCRdb table keeps only in-frame clones and is missing some. The table shows 150,000 to 180,000 clones, with 80% to 90% occurring only once. Notes on the study in general: According to a later analysis, TCR clusters from the first cohort tended to co-occur in the roughly 120 validation repertoires. Most TCR sequences proved rare, with some public TCRs found in many donors. Cytomegalovirus-associated status was assigned to some 160 TCR beta chains.

V lost 6 bases to trimming and J lost 1 base; unmatched junction nucleotides: 4. CDR1 is SGDLS, CDR2 YYNGEE, per germline. CDR3 length: 15 amino acids. The sequence derives from a man between 18 and 35 years old in good health and CMV-seropositive. The chain employs TRBV9 and TRBJ2-3, with TRBD2 matching over 11 bases. Sequencing input: PBMCs. The CDR3 bases are TGTGCCAGCACCAAACTAGCGGGGGGCACAGATACGCAGTATTTT. It specifies CASTKLAGGTDTQYF.